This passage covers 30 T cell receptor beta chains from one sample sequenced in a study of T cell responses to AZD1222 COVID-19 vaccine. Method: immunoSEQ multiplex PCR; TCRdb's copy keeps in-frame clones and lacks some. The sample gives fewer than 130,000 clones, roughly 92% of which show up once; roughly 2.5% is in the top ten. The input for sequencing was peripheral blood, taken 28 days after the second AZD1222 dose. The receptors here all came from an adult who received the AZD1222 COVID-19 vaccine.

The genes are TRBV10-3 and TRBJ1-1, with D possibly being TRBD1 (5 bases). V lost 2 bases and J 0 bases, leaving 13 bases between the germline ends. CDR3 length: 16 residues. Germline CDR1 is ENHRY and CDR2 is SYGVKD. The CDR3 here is CAISETNQGMNTEAFF. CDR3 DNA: TGTGCCATCAGTGAGACAAATCAGGGTATGAACACTGAAGCTTTCTTT.

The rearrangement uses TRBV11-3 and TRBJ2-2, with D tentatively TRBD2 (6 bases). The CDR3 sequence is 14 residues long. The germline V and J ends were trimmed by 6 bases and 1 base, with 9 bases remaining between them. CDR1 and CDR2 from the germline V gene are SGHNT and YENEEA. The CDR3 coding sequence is TGTGCCAGCAGTCCGACTAGGAACACCGGGGAGCTGTTTTTT. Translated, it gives CASSPTRNTGELFF.

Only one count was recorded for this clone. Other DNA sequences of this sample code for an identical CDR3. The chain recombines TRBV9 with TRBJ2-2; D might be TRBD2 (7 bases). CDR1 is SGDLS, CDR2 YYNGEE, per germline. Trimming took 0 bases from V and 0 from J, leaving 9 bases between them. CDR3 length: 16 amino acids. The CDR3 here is CASSVGRGPNTGELFF. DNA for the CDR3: TGTGCCAGCAGCGTAGGGCGGGGGCCGAACACCGGGGAGCTGTTTTTT.

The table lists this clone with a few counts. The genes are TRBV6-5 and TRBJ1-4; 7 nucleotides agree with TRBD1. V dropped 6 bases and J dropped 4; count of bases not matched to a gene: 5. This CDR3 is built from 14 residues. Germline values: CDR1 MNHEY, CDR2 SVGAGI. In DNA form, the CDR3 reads TGTGCCAGCAGCCGTGACAGGGATAATGAAAAACTGTTTTTT. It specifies CASSRDRDNEKLFF.

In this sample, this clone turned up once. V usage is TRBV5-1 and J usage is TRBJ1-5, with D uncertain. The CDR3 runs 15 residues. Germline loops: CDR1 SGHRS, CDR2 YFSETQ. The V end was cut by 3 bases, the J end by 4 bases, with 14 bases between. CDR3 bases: TGCGCCAGCAGCTCCACGGGAGGCGCAAATCAGCCCCAGCATTTT. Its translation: CASSSTGGANQPQHF.

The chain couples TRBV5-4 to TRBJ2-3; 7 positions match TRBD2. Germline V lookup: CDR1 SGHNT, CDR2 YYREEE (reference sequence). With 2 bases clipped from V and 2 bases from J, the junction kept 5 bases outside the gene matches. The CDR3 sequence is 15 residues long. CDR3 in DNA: TGTGCCAGCAGCTTCGGCGCGGGGGACACAGATACGCAGTATTTT. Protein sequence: CASSFGAGDTDTQYF.

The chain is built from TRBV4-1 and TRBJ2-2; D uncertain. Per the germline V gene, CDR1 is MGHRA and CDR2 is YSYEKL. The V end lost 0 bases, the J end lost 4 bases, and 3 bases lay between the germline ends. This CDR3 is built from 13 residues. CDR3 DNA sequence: TGCGCCAGCAGCCAAGATGGCACCGGGGAGCTGTTTTTT. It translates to CASSQDGTGELFF.

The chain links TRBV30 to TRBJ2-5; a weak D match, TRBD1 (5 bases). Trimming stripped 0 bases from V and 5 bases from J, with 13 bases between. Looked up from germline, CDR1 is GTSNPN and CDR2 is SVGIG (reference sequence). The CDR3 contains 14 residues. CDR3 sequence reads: CAWSVLRGWETQYF. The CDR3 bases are TGTGCCTGGAGTGTACTAAGGGGATGGGAGACCCAGTACTTC.

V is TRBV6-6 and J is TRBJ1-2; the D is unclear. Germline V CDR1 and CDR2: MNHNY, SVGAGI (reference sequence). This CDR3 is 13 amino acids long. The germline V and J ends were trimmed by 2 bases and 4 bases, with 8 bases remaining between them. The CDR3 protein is CASSYVAGYGYTF. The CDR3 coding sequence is TGTGCCAGCAGTTACGTGGCAGGCTATGGCTACACCTTC.

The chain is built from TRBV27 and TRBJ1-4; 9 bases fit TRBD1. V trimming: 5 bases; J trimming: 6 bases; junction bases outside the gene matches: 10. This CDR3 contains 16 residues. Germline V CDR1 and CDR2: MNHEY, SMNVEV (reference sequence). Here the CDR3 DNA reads TGTGCCAGCAGTCAGATTGTCGGGACAGGGTATGAAAAACTGTTTTTT. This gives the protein CASSQIVGTGYEKLFF.

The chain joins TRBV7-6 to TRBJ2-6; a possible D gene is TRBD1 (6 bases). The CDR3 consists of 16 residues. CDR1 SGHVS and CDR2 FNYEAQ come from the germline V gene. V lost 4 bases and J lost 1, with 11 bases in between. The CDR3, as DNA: TGTGCCAGCAGCTGGGGAAGGGGGTCTGGGGCCAACGTCCTGACTTTC. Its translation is CASSWGRGSGANVLTF.

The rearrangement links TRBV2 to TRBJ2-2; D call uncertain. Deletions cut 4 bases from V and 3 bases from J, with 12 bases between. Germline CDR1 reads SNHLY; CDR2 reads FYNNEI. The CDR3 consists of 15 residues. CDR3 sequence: CASSAGRRDTGELFF. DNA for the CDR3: TGTGCCAGCAGTGCAGGCAGAAGGGACACCGGGGAGCTGTTTTTT.

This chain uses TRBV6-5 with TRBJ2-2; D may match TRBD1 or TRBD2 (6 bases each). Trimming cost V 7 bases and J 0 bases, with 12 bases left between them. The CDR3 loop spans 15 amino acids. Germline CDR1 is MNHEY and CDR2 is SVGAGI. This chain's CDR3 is CASTVGGPNTGELFF. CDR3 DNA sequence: TGTGCCAGCACGGTCGGGGGCCCGAACACCGGGGAGCTGTTTTTT.

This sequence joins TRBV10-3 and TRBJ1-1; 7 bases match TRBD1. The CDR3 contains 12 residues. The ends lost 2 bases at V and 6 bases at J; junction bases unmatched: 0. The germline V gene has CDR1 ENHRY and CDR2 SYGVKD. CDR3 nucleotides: TGTGCCATCAGTGAGGGGACAGCTGAAGCTTTCTTT. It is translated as CAISEGTAEAFF.

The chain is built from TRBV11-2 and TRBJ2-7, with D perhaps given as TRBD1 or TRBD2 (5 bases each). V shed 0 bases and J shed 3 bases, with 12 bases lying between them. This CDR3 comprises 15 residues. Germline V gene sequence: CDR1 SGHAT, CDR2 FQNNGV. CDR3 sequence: CASSLDLGDGYEQYF. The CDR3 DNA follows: TGTGCCAGCAGCTTAGATCTAGGGGACGGCTACGAGCAGTACTTC.

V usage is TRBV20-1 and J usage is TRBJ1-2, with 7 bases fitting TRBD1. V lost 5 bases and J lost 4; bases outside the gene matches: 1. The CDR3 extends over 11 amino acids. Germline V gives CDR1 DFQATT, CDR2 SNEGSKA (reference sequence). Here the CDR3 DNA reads TGCAGTGCTGCAGGGGGCTATGGCTACACCTTC. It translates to CSAAGGYGYTF.

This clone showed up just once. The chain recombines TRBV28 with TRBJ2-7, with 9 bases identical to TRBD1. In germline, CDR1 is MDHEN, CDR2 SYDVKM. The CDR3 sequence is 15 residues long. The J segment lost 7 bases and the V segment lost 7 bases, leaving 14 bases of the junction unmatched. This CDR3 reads CASKNWDREGGEQYF. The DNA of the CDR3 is TGTGCCAGCAAGAACTGGGACAGGGAAGGAGGGGAGCAGTACTTC.

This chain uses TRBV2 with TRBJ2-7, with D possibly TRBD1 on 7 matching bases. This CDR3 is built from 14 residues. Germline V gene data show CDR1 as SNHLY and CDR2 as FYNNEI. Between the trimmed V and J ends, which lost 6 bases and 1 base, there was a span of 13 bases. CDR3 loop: CASRVQGTSYEQYF. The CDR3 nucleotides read TGTGCCAGCAGGGTACAGGGGACTTCCTACGAGCAGTACTTC.

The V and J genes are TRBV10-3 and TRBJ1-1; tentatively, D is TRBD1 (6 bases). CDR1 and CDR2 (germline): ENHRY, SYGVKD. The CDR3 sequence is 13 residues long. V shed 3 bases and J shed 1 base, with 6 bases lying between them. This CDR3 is CAISEQGNTEAFF. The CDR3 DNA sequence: TGTGCCATCAGTGAACAGGGGAACACTGAAGCTTTCTTT.

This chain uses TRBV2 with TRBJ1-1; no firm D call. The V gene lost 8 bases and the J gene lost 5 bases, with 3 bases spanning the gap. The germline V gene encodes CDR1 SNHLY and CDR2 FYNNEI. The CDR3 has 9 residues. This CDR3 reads CASVTEAFF. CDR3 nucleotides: TGTGCCAGCGTAACTGAAGCTTTCTTT. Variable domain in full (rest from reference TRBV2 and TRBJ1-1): EPEVTQTPSHQVTQMGQEVILRCVPISNHLYFYWYRQILGQKVEFLVSFYNNEISEKSEIFDDQFSVERPDGSNFTLKIRSTKLEDSAMYFCASVTEAFFGQGTRLTVV.

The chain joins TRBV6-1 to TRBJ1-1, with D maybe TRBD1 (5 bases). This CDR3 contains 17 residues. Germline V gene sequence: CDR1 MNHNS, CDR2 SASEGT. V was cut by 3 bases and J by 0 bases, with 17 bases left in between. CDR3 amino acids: CASSDVGVRGLNTEAFF. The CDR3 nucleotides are TGTGCCAGCAGTGACGTGGGGGTTAGGGGCTTGAACACTGAAGCTTTCTTT.

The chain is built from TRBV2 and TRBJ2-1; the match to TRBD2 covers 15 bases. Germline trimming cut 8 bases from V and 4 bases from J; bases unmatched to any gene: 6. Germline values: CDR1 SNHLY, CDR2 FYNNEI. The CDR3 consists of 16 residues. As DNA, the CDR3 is TGTGCCAGCCGGGGACTAGCGGGGGGCTATTACAATGAGCAGTTCTTC. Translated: CASRGLAGGYYNEQFF.

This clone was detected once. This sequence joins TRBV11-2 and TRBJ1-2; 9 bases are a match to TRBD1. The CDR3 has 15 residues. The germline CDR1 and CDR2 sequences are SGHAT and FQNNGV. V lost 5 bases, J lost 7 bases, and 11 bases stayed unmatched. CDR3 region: CASSRVGQGLRGYTF. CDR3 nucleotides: TGTGCCAGCAGCAGGGTTGGACAGGGGCTTCGTGGCTACACCTTC.

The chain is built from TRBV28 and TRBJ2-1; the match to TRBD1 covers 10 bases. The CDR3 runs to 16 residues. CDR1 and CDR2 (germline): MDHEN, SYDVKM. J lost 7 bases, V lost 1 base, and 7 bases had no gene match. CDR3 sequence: CASSLLGTGDPNEQFF. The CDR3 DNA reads TGTGCCAGCAGTTTATTGGGGACAGGGGACCCGAATGAGCAGTTCTTC. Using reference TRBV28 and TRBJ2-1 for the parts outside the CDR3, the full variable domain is DVKVTQSSRYLVKRTGEKVFLECVQDMDHENMFWYRQDPGLGLRLIYFSYDVKMKEKGDIPEGYSVSREKKERFSLILESASTNQTSMYLCASSLLGTGDPNEQFFGPGTRLTVL.

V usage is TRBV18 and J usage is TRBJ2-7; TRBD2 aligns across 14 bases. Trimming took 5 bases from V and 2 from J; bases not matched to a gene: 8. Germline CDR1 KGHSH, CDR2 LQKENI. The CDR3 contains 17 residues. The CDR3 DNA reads TGTGCCAGCTCAACACGGGGACTAGCGGGGGTCCCCTACGAGCAGTACTTC. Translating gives CASSTRGLAGVPYEQYF.

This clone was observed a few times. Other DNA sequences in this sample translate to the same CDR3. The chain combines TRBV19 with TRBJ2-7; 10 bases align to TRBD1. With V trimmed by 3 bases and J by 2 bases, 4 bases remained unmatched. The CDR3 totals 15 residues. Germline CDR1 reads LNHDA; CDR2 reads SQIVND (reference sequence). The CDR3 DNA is TGTGCCAGTAGTATTGGGGGACAGGGGCCCTACGAGCAGTACTTC. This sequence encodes CASSIGGQGPYEQYF.

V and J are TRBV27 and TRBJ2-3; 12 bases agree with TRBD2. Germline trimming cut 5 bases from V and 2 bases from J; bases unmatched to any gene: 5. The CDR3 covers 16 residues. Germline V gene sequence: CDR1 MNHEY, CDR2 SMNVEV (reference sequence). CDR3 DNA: TGTGCCAGCAGTCGATCTAGCGGGGGGGCCACAGATACGCAGTATTTT. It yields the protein CASSRSSGGATDTQYF.

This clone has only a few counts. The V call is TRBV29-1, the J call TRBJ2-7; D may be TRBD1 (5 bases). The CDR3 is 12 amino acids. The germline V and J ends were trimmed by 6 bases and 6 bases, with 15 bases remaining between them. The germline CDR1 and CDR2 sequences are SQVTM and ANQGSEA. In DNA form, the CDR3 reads TGCAGCGTCGCCAGGGTAGGGGCCGAGCAGTACTTC. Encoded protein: CSVARVGAEQYF.

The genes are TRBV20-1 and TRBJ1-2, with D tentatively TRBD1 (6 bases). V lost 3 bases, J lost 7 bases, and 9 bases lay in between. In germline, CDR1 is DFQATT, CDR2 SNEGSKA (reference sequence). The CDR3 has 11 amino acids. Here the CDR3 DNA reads TGCAGTGCTAGTGAGGGGGTTGGCTACACCTTC. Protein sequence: CSASEGVGYTF.

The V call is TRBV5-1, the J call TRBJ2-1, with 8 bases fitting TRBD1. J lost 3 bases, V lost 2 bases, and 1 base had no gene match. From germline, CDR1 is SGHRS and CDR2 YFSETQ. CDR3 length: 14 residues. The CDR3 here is CASSFGQGYNEQFF. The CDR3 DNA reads TGCGCCAGCAGCTTCGGACAGGGCTACAATGAGCAGTTCTTC. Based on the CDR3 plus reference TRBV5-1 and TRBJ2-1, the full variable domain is KAGVTQTPRYLIKTRGQQVTLSCSPISGHRSVSWYQQTPGQGLQFLFEYFSETQRNKGNFPGRFSGRQFSNSRSEMNVSTLELGDSALYLCASSFGQGYNEQFFGPGTRLTVL.